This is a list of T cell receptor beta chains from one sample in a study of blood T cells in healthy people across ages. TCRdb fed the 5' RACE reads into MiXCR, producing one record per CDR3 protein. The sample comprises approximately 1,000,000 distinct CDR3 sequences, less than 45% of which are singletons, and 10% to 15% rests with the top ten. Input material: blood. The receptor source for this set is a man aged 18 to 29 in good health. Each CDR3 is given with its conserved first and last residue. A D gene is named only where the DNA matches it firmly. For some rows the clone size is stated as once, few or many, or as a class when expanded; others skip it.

CASSTGQGRITEAFF TGTGCCAGCAGCACGGGACAGGGAAGAATCACTGAAGCTTTCTTT TRBV9 TRBD1 15 few TRBJ1-1
CASSQAGGMSYNEQFF TGTGCCAGCAGCCAAGCGGGGGGAATGTCCTACAATGAGCAGTTCTTC TRBV4-2 TRBD2 16 . TRBJ2-1
CSVEDFDGHYGYTF TGCAGCGTTGAAGATTTCGACGGACACTATGGCTACACCTTC TRBV29-1 . 14 . TRBJ1-2
CTTSGEDSFSYNEQFF TGTACCACCAGTGGTGAGGACAGTTTCTCCTACAATGAGCAGTTCTTC TRBV24-1 . 16 . TRBJ2-1
CASSPLGPTSAYQETQYF TGTGCCAGCAGTCCTCTCGGGCCTACAAGTGCGTACCAAGAGACCCAGTACTTC TRBV12-3/TRBV12-4 . 18 few TRBJ2-5
CAGSLDGMNTGAFF TGCGCCGGCAGCTTGGACGGGATGAACACTGGAGCTTTCTTT TRBV5-1 . 14 . TRBJ1-1
CASSWTGTNYGYTF TGTGCCAGCAGTTGGACGGGAACTAACTATGGCTACACCTTC TRBV6-2/TRBV6-3 . 14 many TRBJ1-2
CASSLSPDTGELFF TGTGCCAGCAGCTTATCCCCGGACACCGGGGAGCTGTTTTTT TRBV7-7 . 14 . TRBJ2-2
CAIAKGAEYNEQYF TGTGCCATAGCCAAGGGGGCTGAATACAATGAGCAGTACTTC TRBV6-6 TRBD1 14 . TRBJ2-7
CASSDLDRESTDTQYF TGTGCCAGCAGTGACCTGGACAGAGAAAGCACAGATACGCAGTATTTT TRBV2 . 16 few TRBJ2-3
CASSQDSGGSGTQYF TGTGCCAGCAGCCAAGATTCGGGAGGATCAGGTACGCAGTATTTT TRBV14 TRBD2 15 . TRBJ2-3
CASHRVGSAGELFF TGTGCCAGCCACAGGGTGGGTAGTGCCGGGGAGCTGTTTTTT TRBV3-1 . 14 . TRBJ2-2
CASSIDLEGKAPLHF TGTGCCAGCAGTATCGACCTCGAGGGGAAGGCACCCCTCCACTTT TRBV6-5 . 15 few TRBJ1-6
CASNRSGTGGLGYTF TGTGCCAGCAACCGTTCCGGGACAGGGGGATTGGGCTACACCTTC TRBV21-1 . 15 . TRBJ1-2
CASSNRQGAIVIEQYF TGTGCCAGCAGCAACCGACAGGGGGCGATTGTGATAGAGCAGTACTTC TRBV7-2 TRBD1 16 . TRBJ2-5
CASSLQRRNQPQHF TGTGCCAGCAGTCTACAACGTAGAAATCAGCCCCAGCATTTT TRBV12-3/TRBV12-4 . 14 . TRBJ1-5
CSAVRPGQGNTEAFF TGCAGTGCCGTTAGACCGGGACAGGGGAACACTGAAGCTTTCTTT TRBV20-1 TRBD1 15 . TRBJ1-1
CASSFGASSYGYTF TGTGCCAGCAGCTTCGGCGCATCAAGCTATGGCTACACCTTC TRBV5-4 . 14 . TRBJ1-2
CASSQDLGDRRGANYGYTF TGTGCCAGCAGCCAAGATCTAGGCGACAGAAGGGGGGCTAACTATGGCTACACCTTC TRBV3-1 . 19 . TRBJ1-2
CSVEVRGPVSTEAFF TGCAGCGTTGAAGTTAGGGGCCCGGTGAGCACTGAAGCTTTCTTT TRBV29-1 . 15 . TRBJ1-1
CASSLYRIEAFF TGTGCCAGCAGTTTATATCGGATTGAAGCTTTCTTT TRBV12-3/TRBV12-4 . 12 . TRBJ1-1
CASSYTGGVNQYQETQYF TGTGCCAGCAGTTACACGGGGGGCGTAAACCAGTACCAAGAGACCCAGTACTTC TRBV6-6 . 18 many TRBJ2-5
CASSVDSGTYNEQFF TGTGCCAGCAGCGTAGATAGCGGGACCTACAATGAGCAGTTCTTC TRBV9 TRBD2 15 . TRBJ2-1
CASSYSPDNMNTEAFF TGTGCCAGCAGTTACTCGCCCGACAACATGAACACTGAAGCTTTCTTT TRBV6-2/TRBV6-3 . 16 . TRBJ1-1
CSANPGTGGKEQFF TGCAGTGCCAATCCCGGGACAGGGGGCAAGGAGCAGTTCTTC TRBV20-1 TRBD1 14 many TRBJ2-1
CASSLDFSTDTQYF TGTGCCAGCAGCTTAGACTTTAGCACAGATACGCAGTATTTT TRBV11-2 . 14 few TRBJ2-3
CASSQTSGGTYNEQFF TGCGCCAGCAGCCAGACTAGCGGGGGTACCTACAATGAGCAGTTCTTC TRBV5-1 TRBD2 16 few TRBJ2-1
CASSQNRGASYNEQFF TGCGCCAGCAGCCAAAACAGGGGTGCCTCCTACAATGAGCAGTTCTTC TRBV4-3 TRBD1 16 many TRBJ2-1
CASGTSGGGSYNEQFF TGTGCCAGCGGGACTAGCGGGGGGGGGTCATACAATGAGCAGTTCTTC TRBV2 TRBD2 16 . TRBJ2-1
CASSPQESSGNTIYF TGTGCCAGCAGCCCCCAGGAAAGCTCTGGAAACACCATATATTTT TRBV12-3/TRBV12-4 . 15 . TRBJ1-3
CASSLERILRKKNYGYTF TGTGCCAGCAGCTTGGAACGTATCCTCCGGAAAAAGAACTATGGCTACACCTTC TRBV5-6 . 18 . TRBJ1-2